This TCR beta chain was obtained from a study of T-cell reconstitution after alpha-beta-depleted transplantation in children. Preparation of the TCRbeta library involved a method that used unique molecular identifiers. TCRdb re-called the PCR reads with MiXCR, one entry per CDR3 protein. The data show hundreds of thousands of distinct CDR3 sequences, with around 12% seen just once and over 2% held by the top ten. In its sample, this clonotype was seen many times. The CDR3 contains 14 residues. Deletions cut 6 bases from V and 0 bases from J, with 9 bases between. Germline-derived CDR1 and CDR2 are SGHVS and FQNEAQ.

This clonotype originated in a human donor who donated a stem cell graft to a child with acute lymphoblastic leukemia. The chain combines TRBV7-8 with TRBJ1-3, with no clear D. Source: PBMCs from the stem cell graft donor, taken from the stem cell graft. Here the CDR3 reads CASSPTSSGNTIYF. In DNA form, the CDR3 reads TGTGCCAGCAGTCCCACCAGCTCTGGAAACACCATATATTTT.